What follows are 26 T cell receptor beta chains derived from one specimen sequenced in a study of T cells in Graves' hyperthyroidism and ophthalmopathy. Amplification yielded TCR beta CDR3 regions, with RNA transcripts as the source. The HTBI primer set drove a first-round RT-PCR of the TCR CDR3. One entry per CDR3 protein, called by TCRdb with MiXCR from the multiplex PCR reads. The repertoire holds about 640,000 distinct CDR3 sequences, with more than 20% as singletons. The sequenced sample consisted of blood. These receptors were collected from a man younger than 45 with Graves' ophthalmopathy.

This clonotype was observed a handful of times. The J gene is TRBJ1-4, the V gene TRBV18, with TRBD1 identical over 8 bases. The trim removed 4 bases at V and 6 bases at J, leaving 4 bases unmatched. This CDR3 contains 14 residues. Germline CDR1 and CDR2: KGHSH and LQKENI. The CDR3 protein is CASSHEDRDEKLFF. DNA for the CDR3: TGTGCCAGCTCACACGAGGACAGGGATGAAAAACTGTTTTTT.

The genes are TRBV6-2 or TRBV6-3 and TRBJ2-7; D is undetermined. CDR3 length equals 15 residues. The V end was cut by 7 bases, the J end by 3 bases, with 19 bases between. Germline lookup yields CDR1 MNHEY and CDR2 SVGEGT. In DNA, the CDR3 is TGTGCCAGCACTGAGGAGCCCGGCAGGTTCTACGAGCAGTACTTC. This encodes CASTEEPGRFYEQYF.

The chain combines TRBV6-1 with TRBJ2-1, with D tentatively TRBD1 or TRBD2 (5 bases each). The CDR3 loop spans 14 amino acids. The V end was cut by 3 bases, the J end by 8 bases, with 14 bases between. The germline V gene encodes CDR1 MNHNS and CDR2 SASEGT. CDR3 sequence: CASSDGRGSDEQFF. The CDR3 DNA follows: TGTGCCAGCAGTGACGGACGGGGCTCCGATGAGCAGTTCTTC.

This clonotype was counted many times. This chain joins TRBV7-2 and TRBJ2-7; D gene ambiguous. Per germline, CDR1 SGHTA and CDR2 FQGNSA. The CDR3 totals 13 residues. V dropped 1 base and J dropped 3 bases, with 7 bases sitting between them. The CDR3 reads CASSLGPLYEQYF. For the CDR3, the DNA is TGTGCCAGCAGCTTAGGCCCCCTCTACGAGCAGTACTTC.

This clonotype was seen many times. This sequence joins TRBV7-3 and TRBJ2-1; 11 bases match TRBD2. J gave up 7 bases and V 5 bases, and 7 bases lay outside the gene matches. This CDR3 is built from 15 residues. CDR1 SGHTA and CDR2 FQGTGA come from the germline V gene. CDR3 bases: TGTGCCAGCAGCCTCACTAGCGGGAGTTTGAATGAGCAGTTCTTC. Translation: CASSLTSGSLNEQFF.

This clonotype appeared many times. This rearrangement joins TRBV11-1 to TRBJ1-2, with D unresolved. The germline gives CDR1 SGHAT, CDR2 FQDESV (reference sequence). Trimming removed 1 base at V and 3 bases at J, with 6 bases between. The CDR3 has 13 residues. For the CDR3, the DNA is TGTGCCAGCAGCTTAGGGACGTACTATGGCTACACCTTC. Residues: CASSLGTYYGYTF. Full variable domain (outside the CDR3, taken from reference TRBV11-1 and TRBJ1-2): EAEVAQSPRYKITEKSQAVAFWCDPISGHATLYWYRQILGQGPELLVQFQDESVVDDSQLPKDRFSAERLKGVDSTLKIQPAELGDSAMYLCASSLGTYYGYTFGSGTRLTVV.

This clonotype has only a few counts. The rearrangement links TRBV6-1 to TRBJ1-1; the D gene is possibly TRBD1 (6 bases). This CDR3 is built from 16 residues. The V gene's germline CDR1 is MNHNS and CDR2 SASEGT. Trimming shortened V by 2 bases and J by 0 bases, and 13 bases separated the two germline ends. The CDR3: CASSELGGRMNTEAFF. The CDR3 nucleotides read TGTGCCAGCAGTGAATTGGGGGGCCGGATGAACACTGAAGCTTTCTTT.

Ten or more counts support this clonotype. The chain combines TRBV12-5 with TRBJ2-5; TRBD1 agrees at 7 bases. The CDR3 length is 13 residues. Per germline, CDR1 LGHNT and CDR2 FRNRAP. V lost 9 bases to trimming and J lost 5 bases; unmatched junction nucleotides: 9. This CDR3 reads CASSNRGRETQYF. Here the CDR3 DNA reads TGTGCTAGCTCTAACAGGGGAAGGGAGACCCAGTACTTC. Together with reference TRBV12-5 and TRBJ2-5, the CDR3 gives the full variable domain: DARVTQTPRHKVTEMGQEVTMRCQPILGHNTVFWYRQTMMQGLELLAYFRNRAPLDDSGMPKDRFSAEMPDATLATLKIQPSEPRDSAVYFCASSNRGRETQYFGPGTRLLVL.

This clonotype was seen a handful of times. The genes are TRBV24-1 and TRBJ2-2, with a possible D match to TRBD1 (6 bases). The germline CDR1 and CDR2 sequences are KGHDR and SFDVKD. Deletions cut 9 bases from V and 2 bases from J, with 12 bases between. The CDR3 contains 14 residues. The CDR3 DNA reads as TGTGCCACCTCTCCAGGGGTAAACACCGGGGAGCTGTTTTTT. Translating gives CATSPGVNTGELFF.

DNA for the CDR3: TGCGCCAGTGGGCCTGGGCTTTACCCCTACGAGCAGTACTTC. It is translated as CASGPGLYPYEQYF. V usage is TRBV5-1 and J usage is TRBJ2-7; D is unclear. V shed 8 bases and J shed 2 bases, with 17 bases lying between them. The CDR3 consists of 14 residues. Germline V gene sequence: CDR1 SGHRS, CDR2 YFSETQ.

The table lists this clonotype with many counts. The V call is TRBV28, the J call TRBJ2-1; 9 bases are a match to TRBD1. The CDR3 runs 15 residues. CDR1 is MDHEN, CDR2 SYDVKM, per germline. The ends lost 5 bases at V and 4 bases at J; junction bases unmatched: 6. The CDR3 bases are TGTGCCAGCAGTCCAACGGGACAGGGTTACAATGAGCAGTTCTTC. Translated: CASSPTGQGYNEQFF.

This clonotype has a handful of counts. V gene TRBV24-1 combines with J gene TRBJ2-2; TRBD2 matches at 14 bases. Trimming removed 4 bases from V and 4 bases from J; junction bases left unmatched: 22. CDR3 length: 23 amino acids. Looked up from germline, CDR1 is KGHDR and CDR2 is SFDVKD. CDR3 nucleotide sequence: TGTGCCACCAGTGAAACCGCCGGGACTAGCGGGAGACCCATCCTGGGCGGCACCGGGGAGCTGTTTTTT. Residues: CATSETAGTSGRPILGGTGELFF.

The J gene is TRBJ1-1, the V gene TRBV10-2; perhaps TRBD1 as D (6 bases). CDR3 size: 13 residues. The germline gives CDR1 WSHSY, CDR2 SAAADI. The V end was cut by 9 bases, the J end by 2 bases, with 13 bases between. The CDR3 DNA reads as TGCGCCAGTTCGGACAGAGACAACACTGAAGCTTTCTTT. It translates to CASSDRDNTEAFF.

This clonotype was seen just once. This chain links TRBV20-1 with TRBJ2-2; no clear D gene. V was clipped by 7 bases and J by 7 bases, with 10 bases between them. The germline V gene encodes CDR1 DFQATT and CDR2 SNEGSKA (reference sequence). The CDR3 runs 11 residues. The CDR3 nucleotides are TGCAGTGGGGCCCCCATCGGGGAGCTGTTTTTT. Amino acid sequence: CSGAPIGELFF.

The chain's CDR3 is CASSRERTALLTELFF. CDR3 nucleotide sequence: TGTGCCAGCTCACGGGAAAGGACGGCCCTCTTGACGGAGCTGTTTTTT. The chain recombines TRBV18 with TRBJ2-2; D not certain. V dropped 4 bases and J dropped 10 bases, with 22 bases sitting between them. The CDR3 totals 16 residues. CDR1 is KGHSH and CDR2 is LQKENI in the germline V gene.

V usage is TRBV11-2 and J usage is TRBJ1-2; 7 positions match TRBD1. The CDR3 is 16 amino acids. Per germline, CDR1 SGHAT and CDR2 FQNNGV. With 0 bases clipped from V and 5 bases from J, the junction kept 9 bases outside the gene matches. CDR3 sequence reads: CASSLDRGRGIYGYTF. The CDR3 DNA is TGTGCCAGCAGCTTAGACAGGGGGAGAGGGATTTATGGCTACACCTTC. Full variable domain (remainder filled in from reference TRBV11-2 and TRBJ1-2): EAGVAQSPRYKIIEKRQSVAFWCNPISGHATLYWYQQILGQGPKLLIQFQNNGVVDDSQLPKDRFSAERLKGVDSTLKIQPAKLEDSAVYLCASSLDRGRGIYGYTFGSGTRLTVV.

This clonotype has a handful of counts. V usage is TRBV29-1 and J usage is TRBJ2-7; TRBD1 matches 7 bases. This CDR3 spans 13 amino acids. Per germline, CDR1 SQVTM and CDR2 ANQGSEA. V was pared by 6 bases and J by 3 bases, with 8 bases of the junction left unmatched. The CDR3 reads CSVLAGGNYEQYF. CDR3 nucleotides: TGCAGCGTCCTGGCAGGGGGAAACTACGAGCAGTACTTC.

This clonotype has ten or more counts. V usage is TRBV11-2 and J usage is TRBJ2-7, with TRBD2 matching 11 bases. The CDR3 runs to 14 residues. Trimming took 4 bases from V and 4 from J; bases not matched to a gene: 3. Germline V gene data show CDR1 as SGHAT and CDR2 as FQNNGV. CDR3 sequence reads: CASSSLAGGYEQYF. CDR3 nucleotide sequence: TGTGCCAGCAGCTCTCTAGCGGGAGGTTACGAGCAGTACTTC.

J is TRBJ2-5 and V is TRBV5-1; 14 nucleotides line up with TRBD2. The CDR3 covers 17 residues. V shed 3 bases and J 5 bases; nucleotides not matched to a gene: 9. The germline CDR1 and CDR2 sequences are SGHRS and YFSETQ. CDR3 sequence: CASSSTGLAGDVETQYF. CDR3 DNA sequence: TGCGCCAGCAGCTCTACGGGACTAGCGGGAGATGTGGAGACCCAGTACTTC.

This clonotype was observed many times. This chain joins TRBV18 and TRBJ2-7; maybe TRBD2 (6 bases). This CDR3 is 14 amino acids long. Trimming cost V 2 bases and J 6 bases, with 14 bases left between them. The germline CDR1 and CDR2 sequences are KGHSH and LQKENI. The CDR3 coding sequence is TGTGCCAGCTCACCAGGCGGGACGGGGCTCGAGCAGTACTTC. This codes for CASSPGGTGLEQYF. Looking up the rest from reference TRBV18 and TRBJ2-7 gives the full variable domain: NAGVMQNPRHLVRRRGQEARLRCSPMKGHSHVYWYRQLPEEGLKFMVYLQKENIIDESGMPKERFSAEFPKEGPSILRIQQVVRGDSAAYFCASSPGGTGLEQYFGPGTRLTVT.

The rearrangement uses TRBV20-1 and TRBJ2-2; 9 bases are a match to TRBD1. CDR1 and CDR2 from the germline V gene are DFQATT and SNEGSKA (reference sequence). The CDR3 sequence is 15 residues long. Trimming cost V 5 bases and J 4 bases; bases outside gene matches: 8. The chain's CDR3 is CSAPDRGSSTGELFF. In nucleotides, the CDR3 is TGCAGTGCTCCAGACAGGGGGTCGAGCACCGGGGAGCTGTTTTTT.

This sequence joins TRBV20-1 and TRBJ1-1, with D possibly being TRBD1 (6 bases). The germline V and J ends were trimmed by 6 bases and 5 bases, with 13 bases remaining between them. The germline V gene encodes CDR1 DFQATT and CDR2 SNEGSKA (reference sequence). The CDR3 sequence is 12 residues long. CDR3 protein: CSASRGGTEAFF. The DNA of the CDR3 is TGCAGTGCCAGCAGGGGCGGGACTGAAGCTTTCTTT.

The chain joins TRBV28 to TRBJ2-1; TRBD2 aligns across 8 bases. The CDR3 contains 14 residues. Germline lookup yields CDR1 MDHEN and CDR2 SYDVKM. The ends lost 8 bases at V and 6 bases at J; junction bases unmatched: 9. The CDR3 sequence: CASRGGEGGNEQFF. CDR3 nucleotide sequence: TGTGCCAGCCGGGGGGGGGAGGGGGGCAATGAGCAGTTCTTC.

This chain uses TRBV7-2 with TRBJ2-7, with 10 positions matching TRBD1. The trim removed 4 bases at V and 6 bases at J, leaving 15 bases unmatched. CDR3 size: 17 residues. The germline V gene encodes CDR1 SGHTA and CDR2 FQGNSA. The CDR3 is CASSSLRAGTGAVEQYF. The CDR3 coding sequence is TGTGCCAGCAGCTCACTAAGGGCCGGGACAGGGGCGGTCGAGCAGTACTTC.

This clonotype was recorded many times. CDR3 protein: CAITAADGGSLNTEAFF. CDR3 DNA: TGTGCCATCACTGCGGCTGATGGGGGCAGCTTGAACACTGAAGCTTTCTTT. The rearrangement links TRBV10-3 to TRBJ1-1; a possible D gene is TRBD1 (6 bases). V gave up 7 bases and J gave up 0 bases, with 21 bases separating them. Germline CDR1 reads ENHRY; CDR2 reads SYGVKD. The CDR3 contains 17 residues.

As concerns this clonotype: This likely comes from a read error, as the CDR3 has no conserved phenylalanine or tryptophan at its end. This rearrangement joins TRBV15 to TRBJ2-2; tentatively, D is TRBD2 (7 bases). Trimming stripped 1 base from V and 4 bases from J, with 10 bases between. This CDR3 is built from 15 residues. Germline assignment: CDR1 LNHNV and CDR2 YYDKDF (reference sequence). CDR3: CATSRVGGATGELFS. CDR3 in DNA: TGTGCCACCAGCAGAGTAGGGGGGGCCACCGGGGAGCTGTTTTCT.